Here is one TCR beta chain with its context. Antigen unknown. TCRdb keeps only in-frame clones here, not all; method: immunoSEQ multiplex PCR. In the table there are approximately 88,000 clones, approximately 96% of which are singletons. CDR1 is MGHRA, CDR2 YSYEKL, per germline. The CDR3 is 14 amino acids. Trimming pared 1 base from V and 2 bases from J, leaving 6 bases between. This entry is derived from a study of cytomegalovirus exposure and HLA in healthy donors. General study findings and limits: In vitro work confirmed that a few CMV-associated chains recognize CMV antigens.

Sequencing was performed on PBMCs. The TCR originated in a woman between 18 and 30 years old in good health and CMV-seronegative. The chain employs TRBV4-1 and TRBJ1-3, with D hard to call. CDR3 sequence: CASSQVGAGNTIYF. In DNA, the CDR3 is TGCGCCAGCAGCCAAGTCGGGGCTGGAAACACCATATATTTT.